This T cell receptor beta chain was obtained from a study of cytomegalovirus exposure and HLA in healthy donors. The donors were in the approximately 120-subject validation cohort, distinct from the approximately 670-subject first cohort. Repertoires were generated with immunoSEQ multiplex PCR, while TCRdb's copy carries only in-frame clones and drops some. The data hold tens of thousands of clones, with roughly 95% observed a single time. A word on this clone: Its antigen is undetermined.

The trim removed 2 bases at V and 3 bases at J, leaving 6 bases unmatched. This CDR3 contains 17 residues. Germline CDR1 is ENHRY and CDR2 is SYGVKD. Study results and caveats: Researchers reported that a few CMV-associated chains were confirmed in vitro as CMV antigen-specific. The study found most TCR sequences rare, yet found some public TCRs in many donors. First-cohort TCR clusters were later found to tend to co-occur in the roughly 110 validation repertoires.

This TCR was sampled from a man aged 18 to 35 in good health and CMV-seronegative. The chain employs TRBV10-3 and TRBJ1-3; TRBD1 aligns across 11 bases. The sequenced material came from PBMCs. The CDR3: CAISEGQGAAIGNTIYF. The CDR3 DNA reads TGTGCCATCAGTGAGGGACAGGGGGCAGCTATTGGAAACACCATATATTTT.